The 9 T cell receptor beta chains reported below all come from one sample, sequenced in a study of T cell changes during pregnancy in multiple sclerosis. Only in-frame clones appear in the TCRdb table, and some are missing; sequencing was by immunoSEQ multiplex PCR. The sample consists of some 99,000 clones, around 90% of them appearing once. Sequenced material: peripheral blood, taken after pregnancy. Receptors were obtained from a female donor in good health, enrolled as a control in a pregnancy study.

DNA for the CDR3: TGTGCCAGCAGCTTCGCGGCGACAGGGTATAACCACGAGCAGTACTTC. Translation: CASSFAATGYNHEQYF. The chain employs TRBV7-9 and TRBJ2-7, with 7 bases fitting TRBD1. V dropped 3 bases and J dropped 5; count of bases not matched to a gene: 13. Germline assignment: CDR1 SEHNR and CDR2 FQNEAQ (reference sequence). CDR3 length equals 16 residues.

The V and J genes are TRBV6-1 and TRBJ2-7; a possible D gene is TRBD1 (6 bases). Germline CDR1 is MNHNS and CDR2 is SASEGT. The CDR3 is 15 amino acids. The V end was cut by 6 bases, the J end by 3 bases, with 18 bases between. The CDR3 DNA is TGTGCCAGCAGCGTTGGACAGACCAGCGTCTACGAGCAGTACTTC. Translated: CASSVGQTSVYEQYF.

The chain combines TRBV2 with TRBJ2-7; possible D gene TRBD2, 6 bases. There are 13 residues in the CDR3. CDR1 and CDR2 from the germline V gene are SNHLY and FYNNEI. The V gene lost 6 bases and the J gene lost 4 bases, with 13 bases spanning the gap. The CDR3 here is CASSAIRGYEQYF. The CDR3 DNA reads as TGTGCCAGCAGCGCAATCCGGGGGTACGAGCAGTACTTC.

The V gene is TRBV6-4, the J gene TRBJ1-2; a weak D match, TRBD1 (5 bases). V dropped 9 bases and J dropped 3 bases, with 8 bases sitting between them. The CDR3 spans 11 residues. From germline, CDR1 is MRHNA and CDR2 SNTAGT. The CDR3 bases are TGTGCCAGAGACAGCCACTATGGCTACACCTTC. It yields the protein CARDSHYGYTF.

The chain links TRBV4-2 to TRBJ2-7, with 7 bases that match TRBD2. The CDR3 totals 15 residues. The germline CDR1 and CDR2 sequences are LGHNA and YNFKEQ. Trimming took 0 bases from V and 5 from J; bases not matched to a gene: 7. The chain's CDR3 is CASSQDTSGVNEQYF. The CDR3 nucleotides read TGTGCCAGCAGCCAAGATACGAGCGGGGTAAACGAGCAGTACTTC.

DNA for the CDR3: TGTGCCAGCAGCCTACTAGCGGGAGCGAACGTGAACGAAGAGACCCAGTACTTC. It is translated as CASSLLAGANVNEETQYF. The chain joins TRBV28 to TRBJ2-5; 11 bases align to TRBD2. V was clipped by 6 bases and J by 3 bases; unmatched bases: 15. Germline V CDR1 and CDR2: MDHEN, SYDVKM. CDR3 length: 18 residues.

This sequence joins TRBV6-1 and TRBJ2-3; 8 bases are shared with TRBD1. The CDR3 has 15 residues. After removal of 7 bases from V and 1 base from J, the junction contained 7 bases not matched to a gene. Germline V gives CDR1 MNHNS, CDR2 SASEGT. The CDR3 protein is CASTPTGAGTDTQYF. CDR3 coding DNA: TGTGCCAGCACTCCGACAGGGGCCGGCACAGATACGCAGTATTTT.

The CDR3: CASSVDTPGYNEQFF. CDR3 DNA sequence: TGTGCCAGCAGCGTAGACACCCCGGGCTACAATGAGCAGTTCTTC. The V gene is TRBV9, the J gene TRBJ2-1; unclear D gene. V was clipped by 0 bases and J by 3 bases, with 10 bases between them. This CDR3 is built from 15 residues. Germline CDR1 SGDLS, CDR2 YYNGEE.

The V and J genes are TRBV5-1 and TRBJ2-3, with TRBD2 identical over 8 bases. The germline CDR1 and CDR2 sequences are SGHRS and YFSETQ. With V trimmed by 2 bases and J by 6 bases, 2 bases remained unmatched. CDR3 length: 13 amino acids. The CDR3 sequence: CASSFGTSDTQYF. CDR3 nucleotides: TGCGCCAGCAGCTTCGGGACTAGTGATACGCAGTATTTT. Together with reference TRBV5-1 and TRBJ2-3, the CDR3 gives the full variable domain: KAGVTQTPRYLIKTRGQQVTLSCSPISGHRSVSWYQQTPGQGLQFLFEYFSETQRNKGNFPGRFSGRQFSNSRSEMNVSTLELGDSALYLCASSFGTSDTQYFGPGTRLTVL.